Listed below are T cell receptor beta chains from one sample, sequenced in a study of human T cells and chemical hapten exposure. TCRdb used MiXCR to reprocess the RACE reads, holding one entry per CDR3 protein. Found here are over 100,000 distinct CDR3 sequences, approximately 9.5% of them singletons; the top ten hold 1.5% to 2%. Sequencing was done on a sample of whole blood. These receptor sequences come from a male donor in good health. Some clones in this sample may be carry-over from other donors' samples. Both conserved end residues are part of each CDR3. The D gene is left open where the match is weak. Size values are once, few and many counts, or a class for expanded clones, and some rows have none.

v_gene,abundance,j_gene,d_gene,CDR3nt,CDR3aa
TRBV15,many,TRBJ1-2,-,TGTGCCACCAGCACGGGACGGAAGTCCTATGGCTACACCTTC,CATSTGRKSYGYTF
TRBV5-1,-,TRBJ2-7,TRBD1,TGCGCCAGCAGCTCGAATGCCGGGACAGGGGGTCGCGAGCAGTACTTC,CASSSNAGTGGREQYF
TRBV12-3/TRBV12-4,-,TRBJ2-4,-,TGTGCCAGCAGTGGGACAACCAAAAACATTCAGTACTTC,CASSGTTKNIQYF
TRBV11-2,-,TRBJ2-3,-,TGTGCCAGCAGCTTAGCGACAAAACCAGATACGCAGTATTTT,CASSLATKPDTQYF
TRBV9,few,TRBJ2-1,-,TGTGCCAGCAGCACCCCAGGGGGGGGGCCGCTTGAGCAGTTCTTC,CASSTPGGGPLEQFF
TRBV29-1,few,TRBJ2-7,TRBD2,TGCAGCACCTTAGCGGGAGGGAGCTCCTACGAGCAGTACTTC,CSTLAGGSSYEQYF
TRBV13,-,TRBJ1-1,TRBD1,TGTGCCAGCAGCGAGGGGGCGCAGACTGAAGCTTTCTTT,CASSEGAQTEAFF
TRBV7-9,few,TRBJ2-3,TRBD1,TGTGCCAGCAGCACCGGGACAGGGGGCACAGATACGCAGTATTTT,CASSTGTGGTDTQYF
TRBV4-3,many,TRBJ2-7,-,TGCGCCAGCAGCCACCTCTTTGCAGGGGACTACGAGCAGTACTTC,CASSHLFAGDYEQYF
TRBV19,many,TRBJ2-2,TRBD1,TGTGCCAGTAGTACTGTGACAGGGTGGGGCACCGGGGAGCTGTTTTTT,CASSTVTGWGTGELFF
TRBV6-1,many,TRBJ1-3,-,TGTGCCAGCAGCGCCTTGACAGGCTTCTCTGGAAACACCATATATTTT,CASSALTGFSGNTIYF
TRBV20-1,few,TRBJ1-2,-,TGCAGTGCTAGAGATCTGGCAGGGGTCAACTATGGCTACACCTTC,CSARDLAGVNYGYTF
TRBV4-3,many,TRBJ1-6,-,TGCGCCAGCAGCCAAGTGGGGCCCTTGAATTCACCCCTCCACTTT,CASSQVGPLNSPLHF
TRBV4-1,many,TRBJ2-5,-,TGCGCCAGCAGCTCCTGGGACCTCCAAGAGACCCAGTACTTC,CASSSWDLQETQYF
TRBV7-2,few,TRBJ1-5,-,TGTGCCAGCAGACGGGACAATAGCAATCAGCCCCAGCATTTT,CASRRDNSNQPQHF
TRBV19,many,TRBJ2-3,-,TGTGCCTCCCGCCACGGCGGGGGCACAGATACGCAGTATTTT,CASRHGGGTDTQYF
TRBV29-1,many,TRBJ1-1,-,TGCAGCGTTGAGGCAGGGTCCACTGAAGCTTTCTTT,CSVEAGSTEAFF
TRBV7-8,few,TRBJ1-5,-,TGTGCCAGCAGCTTTAAAGGTCAGCCCCAGCATTTT,CASSFKGQPQHF
TRBV7-2,-,TRBJ2-1,TRBD2,TGTGCCAGCAGCTTAGCTAGCGGGAGGGCGGAGAATGAGCAGTTCTTC,CASSLASGRAENEQFF
TRBV19,few,TRBJ1-5,-,TGTGCCAGTAGTATAGAAAGGGACTCGATTGATCAGCCCCAGCATTTT,CASSIERDSIDQPQHF
TRBV27,many,TRBJ1-1,-,TGTGCCAGCACCCAATCCCCTGCTACGGACACTGAAGCTTTCTTT,CASTQSPATDTEAFF
TRBV20-1,few,TRBJ2-1,-,TGCAGTGCTAGGCTAGCGTTATTCGGTGAGCAGTTCTTC,CSARLALFGEQFF
TRBV10-3,many,TRBJ2-3,TRBD1,TGTGCCATCAGTGTGACAGGGGAAAGCACAGATACGCAGTATTTT,CAISVTGESTDTQYF
TRBV11-1,-,TRBJ1-1,-,TGTGCCAGCAGCCCCCCAGGGGATGAAGCTTTCTTT,CASSPPGDEAFF
TRBV6-5,many,TRBJ1-2,-,TGTGCCAGCAGTTACAGGACAGAGGTCTATGGCTACACCTTC,CASSYRTEVYGYTF
TRBV5-4,few,TRBJ2-3,-,TGTGCCAGCAGCTTGGTGTCCCAACATAGCACAGATACGCAGTATTTT,CASSLVSQHSTDTQYF
TRBV29-1,many,TRBJ1-1,-,TGCAGCGTTGAAGATCGACCTGGCATGAACACTGAAGCTTTCTTT,CSVEDRPGMNTEAFF
TRBV27,many,TRBJ2-5,TRBD1,TGTGCCAGCAGTTCACGACAGGGAGAGACCCAGTACTTC,CASSSRQGETQYF
TRBV27,-,TRBJ2-7,TRBD2,TGTGCCAGCAGGGTTAGCGGGACTAGCTCCTACGAGCAGTACTTC,CASRVSGTSSYEQYF
TRBV12-5,-,TRBJ2-7,TRBD1,TGTGCTAGTGGTTTGGGTGGACAGGGCCCCTACGAGCAGTACTTC,CASGLGGQGPYEQYF
TRBV27,-,TRBJ1-6,TRBD1,TGTGCCAGCAGTTCTGCGGGACAGGCGGGATCACCCCTCCACTTT,CASSSAGQAGSPLHF
TRBV5-6,few,TRBJ2-1,TRBD2,TGTGCCAGCAGCTCCTGGACTAGCGGGGGGTCATACAATGAGCAGTTCTTC,CASSSWTSGGSYNEQFF
TRBV5-6,-,TRBJ1-5,-,TGTGCCAGTAGCTCGGGGACGGAAGATCAGCCCCAGCATTTT,CASSSGTEDQPQHF
TRBV12-3/TRBV12-4,many,TRBJ1-4,-,TGTGCCAGCAGCCTAGGGGGGGTTAATGAAAAACTGTTTTTT,CASSLGGVNEKLFF
TRBV27,-,TRBJ1-1,TRBD1,TGTGCCAGCAGTCCCTGGACAGGGAGGAGGAACACTGAAGCTTTCTTT,CASSPWTGRRNTEAFF
TRBV4-3,many,TRBJ1-2,-,TGCGCCAGCAGCCACGGGCCGGGACGAGGAGGATTTAGCTATGGCTACACCTTC,CASSHGPGRGGFSYGYTF
TRBV7-2,many,TRBJ1-1,-,TGTGCCAGCAGCTGGAAAGGGTTGGGTAAGACTGAAGCTTTCTTT,CASSWKGLGKTEAFF
TRBV29-1,few,TRBJ2-3,-,TGCAGCGTTTTTTCTACCTATACAGATACGCAGTATTTT,CSVFSTYTDTQYF
TRBV20-1,few,TRBJ1-2,TRBD1,TGCAGTGCACTACAGGGGAGGGACGGCTACACCTTC,CSALQGRDGYTF
TRBV12-3/TRBV12-4,-,TRBJ2-2,TRBD2,TGTGCCAGCCGGGGCGGGGGGATGAACACCGGGGAGCTGTTTTTT,CASRGGGMNTGELFF
TRBV10-2,few,TRBJ2-7,-,TGCGCCAGCACTGGCTCGATGGGCTCCTACGAGCAGTACTTC,CASTGSMGSYEQYF